The text below deals with one T cell receptor (beta chain). Profiling relied on immunoSEQ multiplex PCR, and the TCRdb table lists in-frame clones only, not all of them. This sample has about half a million clones, with 85% to 90% found just once. The data derive from a study of blood T cell repertoires in COVID-19. Unmatched junction bases numbered 2, after V lost 3 bases and J lost 5 bases. Germline CDR1 SGHRS, CDR2 YFSETQ. This CDR3 is 14 amino acids long. The TCR comes from a man aged 18 to 35 with COVID-19, enrolled during active disease. Material for sequencing was peripheral blood. This sequence joins TRBV5-1 and TRBJ2-2, with 9 positions matching TRBD1. In DNA, the CDR3 is TGCGCCAGCAGCTCCGGGACAGGGACCGGGGAGCTGTTTTTT. This sequence encodes CASSSGTGTGELFF. Drawing the rest from reference TRBV5-1 and TRBJ2-2, the complete variable domain is KAGVTQTPRYLIKTRGQQVTLSCSPISGHRSVSWYQQTPGQGLQFLFEYFSETQRNKGNFPGRFSGRQFSNSRSEMNVSTLELGDSALYLCASSSGTGTGELFFGEGSRLTVL.